Many counts were recorded for the clone carrying this T cell receptor (beta chain). Time point of the sample: blood at routine non-recurrence follow-up after resection. Trimming took off 5 bases at V and 3 bases at J, with 13 bases between the two ends. This CDR3 region has 14 residues. The sample belongs to a study of spatial heterogeneity in lung cancer. MiXCR, applied by TCRdb to the 5' RACE reads, yields one record per CDR3 protein. Counted here are 17,000 or so distinct CDR3 sequences, more than 8% occurring once; the ten biggest clones make up 35% to 40%. The clonotype originates from a female donor with early-stage non-small cell lung cancer. Sample: PBMCs, taken at follow-up. The genes are TRBV12-3 or TRBV12-4 and TRBJ2-5; D is unresolved. Here the CDR3 DNA reads TGTGCCAGCAGTCCAGACGGTCGAAAAGAGACCCAGTACTTC. Protein sequence: CASSPDGRKETQYF.